This T cell receptor beta chain was identified during a study of blood T cell repertoires in COVID-19. Sequenced by immunoSEQ multiplex PCR; TCRdb stores in-frame clones only, minus some. The repertoire holds about 300,000 clones, with 86% as singletons. The V end lost 1 base, the J end lost 4 bases, and 7 bases lay between the germline ends. CDR3 length equals 13 residues. Germline values: CDR1 SGHVS, CDR2 FQNEAQ. Sequenced: PBMCs or T cells enriched from blood (not recorded which). The chain recombines TRBV7-8 with TRBJ1-1; D is undetermined. The sequence derives from a man aged 30-40 years who had recovered from COVID-19. The CDR3: CASSLGALTEAFF. In nucleotides, the CDR3 is TGTGCCAGCAGCTTAGGTGCGCTCACTGAAGCTTTCTTT.